Listed below are T cell receptor beta chains from one sample, sequenced in a study of T cell responses to AZD1222 COVID-19 vaccine. Profiled with immunoSEQ multiplex PCR; TCRdb holds only in-frame clones, not every one. The data hold about 120,000 clones, with around 92% observed a single time. This material consisted of peripheral blood, taken on day 0 of AZD1222 vaccination. These receptor sequences come from an adult in good health. The CDR3 runs from the conserved cysteine through the conserved F or W. Each record gives: V gene, J gene, clone size, CDR3 length, D gene, CDR3 DNA, CDR3 protein. D genes are given only for firm matches. Some rows have no size entry. The others give once, few or many, or a class for an expanded clone.

TRBV7-9	TRBJ2-3	NA	14	NA	TGTGCCAGCAGCTATTCCTCCGAGACAGATACGCAGTATTTT	CASSYSSETDTQYF
TRBV19	TRBJ1-5	NA	12	NA	TGTGCCAGTAGTATAGGGGCTCAGCCCCAGCATTTT	CASSIGAQPQHF
TRBV9	TRBJ2-7	NA	14	NA	TGTGCCAGCAGCGTAGCCGAGGGGATGTACGAGCAGTACTTC	CASSVAEGMYEQYF
TRBV19	TRBJ1-4	NA	15	NA	TGTGCCAGAATGTCTGCCTGGAGGAGTCACGAAAAACTGTTTTTT	CARMSAWRSHEKLFF
TRBV28	TRBJ2-7	NA	11	NA	TGTGCCAGCAGTTCCCCGAACGAGCAGTACTTC	CASSSPNEQYF
TRBV5-1	TRBJ2-3	NA	16	NA	TGCGCCAGCAGCTTGGCCCAGGGGCAGAACACAGATACGCAGTATTTT	CASSLAQGQNTDTQYF
TRBV4-3	TRBJ2-1	NA	15	TRBD1	TGCGCCAGCAGCCGGACGGGACAGGGTTACAATGAGCAGTTCTTC	CASSRTGQGYNEQFF
TRBV29-1	TRBJ1-3	NA	13	NA	TGCAGCGTTGTTGGGACCGAAGGAAACACCATATATTTT	CSVVGTEGNTIYF
TRBV2	TRBJ1-4	NA	13	NA	TGTGCCAGCAGCACCCCACTTGGTGAAAAACTGTTTTTT	CASSTPLGEKLFF
TRBV28	TRBJ1-5	NA	17	NA	TGTGCCAGCAGCCCATTCGGGACGGCCCATAGCAATCAGCCCCAGCATTTT	CASSPFGTAHSNQPQHF
TRBV29-1	TRBJ2-7	NA	10	NA	TGCAGCGCTATACACTACGAGCAGTACTTC	CSAIHYEQYF
TRBV5-8	TRBJ1-4	NA	15	NA	TGTGCTAGGGGAGATGACGGAACAACTAATGAAAAACTGTTTTTT	CARGDDGTTNEKLFF
TRBV30	TRBJ2-5	NA	12	NA	TGTGCCTGGAGTGTAACCCCGGAGACCCAGTACTTC	CAWSVTPETQYF
TRBV11-3	TRBJ2-7	once	13	NA	TGTGCCAGCAGCTTACGGGGTACCTACGAGCAGTACTTC	CASSLRGTYEQYF
TRBV10-3	TRBJ1-5	NA	13	NA	TGTGCCATCAGTGCCGGGGAGAATCAGCCCCAGCATTTT	CAISAGENQPQHF
TRBV5-4	TRBJ2-5	NA	15	NA	TGTGCCAGCAGCTTGGGAGATGGGCTCCAAGAGACCCAGTACTTC	CASSLGDGLQETQYF
TRBV11-2	TRBJ2-2	NA	16	TRBD1	TGTGCCAGCAGCCCCTTCTCCGGGACAGGGACCGGGGAGCTGTTTTTT	CASSPFSGTGTGELFF
TRBV11-2	TRBJ2-7	NA	14	TRBD2	TGTGCCAGCAGCCTCGGGGGGGTGGCCTACGAGCAGTACTTC	CASSLGGVAYEQYF
TRBV4-1	TRBJ1-4	few	15	NA	TGCGCCAGCAGCCCCCGGTCGACCCTTAATGAAAAACTGTTTTTT	CASSPRSTLNEKLFF
TRBV28	TRBJ2-7	NA	16	TRBD2	TGTGCCAGCAGTGTCCTAAGCGGGAGTAGGCAGCACGAGCAGTACTTC	CASSVLSGSRQHEQYF
TRBV19	TRBJ1-1	NA	16	NA	TGTGCCAGTAGAATTGATGGCAGGGCCACGAACACTGAAGCTTTCTTT	CASRIDGRATNTEAFF
TRBV5-6	TRBJ2-7	once	15	NA	TGTGCCAGCAGCTTCGGGACCCAGGGGAGGAACGAGCAGTACTTC	CASSFGTQGRNEQYF
TRBV7-2	TRBJ1-5	NA	15	TRBD1	TGTGCCAGCAGCGATACAGGGGGACTCAATCAGCCCCAGCATTTT	CASSDTGGLNQPQHF
TRBV7-2	TRBJ2-6	NA	17	NA	TGTGCCAGCAGCTTAAGCCTTCTAGGGGGTGGGGCCAACGTCCTGACTTTC	CASSLSLLGGGANVLTF
TRBV9	TRBJ2-7	NA	15	TRBD1	TGTGCCAGCAGCGAGGGAGGACAGGGTACTCACGAGCAGTACTTC	CASSEGGQGTHEQYF
TRBV9	TRBJ2-2	NA	16	NA	TGTGCCAGCAGCGTAGATGTCGTATCGGGCACCGGGGAGCTGTTTTTT	CASSVDVVSGTGELFF
TRBV19	TRBJ2-5	NA	14	NA	TGTGCCAGTAGTATAGTAGGCAGCCAAGAGACCCAGTACTTC	CASSIVGSQETQYF
TRBV30	TRBJ1-6	NA	13	NA	TGTGCCTGGAGTGGCAGTGTCAGCTCACCCCTCCACTTT	CAWSGSVSSPLHF
TRBV2	TRBJ2-7	NA	13	NA	TGTGCCACCCACCGGGGGAGCTCCTACGAGCAGTACTTC	CATHRGSSYEQYF
TRBV6-2/TRBV6-3	TRBJ2-7	once	15	NA	TGTGCCAGCAGTTTTTCAGGCCCCCCCTCCTACGAGCAGTACTTC	CASSFSGPPSYEQYF
TRBV5-6	TRBJ1-2	NA	15	NA	TGTGCCAGCAGTCCTCTGGGTTTAGCTAACTATGGCTACACCTTC	CASSPLGLANYGYTF